These 16 T cell receptor beta chains were sequenced from one sample in a study of PD-L1 blockade in urothelial cancer. The repertoire was sequenced with immunoSEQ multiplex PCR; TCRdb's copy has only in-frame clones and lacks some. The data contain over 30,000 clones, over 75% of them seen just once; the ten biggest clones take up 15% to 19%. The time point here: pretreatment peripheral blood. The source material was PBMCs, sampled around atezolizumab (anti-PD-L1) treatment. All receptors come from a man in his 60s with urothelial cancer.

The gene calls are TRBV18 and TRBJ1-5; 7 bases align to TRBD1. The ends lost 8 bases at V and 3 bases at J; junction bases unmatched: 13. In germline, CDR1 is KGHSH, CDR2 LQKENI. The CDR3 covers 16 residues. DNA for the CDR3: TGTGCCAGCCCATTCGTCAAGACAGGGCTCAATCAGCCCCAGCATTTT. Translated: CASPFVKTGLNQPQHF.

Here the CDR3 reads CASGLVSRGNGYTF. The CDR3, as DNA: TGTGCTAGTGGTTTGGTATCACGGGGAAATGGCTACACCTTC. V usage is TRBV12-5 and J usage is TRBJ1-2; D unclear. Germline V gene sequence: CDR1 LGHNT, CDR2 FRNRAP. This CDR3 comprises 14 residues. Trimming took off 0 bases at V and 6 bases at J, with 11 bases between the two ends.

The rearrangement uses TRBV29-1 and TRBJ1-2, with a possible D match to TRBD1 (5 bases). The V and J ends lost 1 base and 2 bases respectively, with 11 bases between them. The CDR3 is 14 amino acids. Germline assignment: CDR1 SQVTM and CDR2 ANQGSEA. The CDR3 DNA sequence: TGCAGCGTTGAAGCTCGGGAGGGGAACTATGGCTACACCTTC. It encodes CSVEAREGNYGYTF.

The table lists this clone with a few counts. This chain uses TRBV6-5 with TRBJ2-7; 8 bases fit TRBD1. The CDR3 covers 14 residues. V dropped 4 bases and J dropped 3; count of bases not matched to a gene: 5. Per germline, CDR1 MNHEY and CDR2 SVGAGI. CDR3 region: CASSLRQGIYEQYF. CDR3 DNA sequence: TGTGCCAGCAGTTTACGACAGGGGATCTACGAGCAGTACTTC.

This rearrangement joins TRBV4-2 to TRBJ2-2; 7 bases align to TRBD1. Germline V lookup: CDR1 LGHNA, CDR2 YNFKEQ. V shed 1 base, J shed 1 base, and the junction held 3 bases outside the gene matches. The CDR3 runs 16 residues. The CDR3 sequence is CASSQARTGNTGELFF. The CDR3 nucleotides are TGTGCCAGCAGCCAAGCCCGGACAGGGAACACCGGGGAGCTGTTTTTT.

The chain recombines TRBV5-4 with TRBJ1-1; D unclear. CDR3 size: 12 residues. V lost 5 bases and J lost 8, with 13 bases in between. Germline lookup yields CDR1 SGHNT and CDR2 YYREEE (reference sequence). As DNA, the CDR3 is TGTGCCAGCAGGTTTGGACGAGGGGAAGCTTTCTTT. Translating gives CASRFGRGEAFF. The entire variable domain, with the rest obtained from reference TRBV5-4 and TRBJ1-1, is as follows: ETGVTQSPTHLIKTRGQQVTLRCSSQSGHNTVSWYQQALGQGPQFIFQYYREEENGRGNFPPRFSGLQFPNYSSELNVNALELDDSALYLCASRFGRGEAFFGQGTRLTVV.

The V call is TRBV6-6, the J call TRBJ2-5; D is ambiguous. In germline, CDR1 is MNHNY, CDR2 SVGAGI (reference sequence). The CDR3 covers 14 residues. V was pared by 6 bases and J by 5 bases, with 16 bases between. The chain's CDR3 is CASSLLLGRETQYF. CDR3 DNA sequence: TGTGCCAGCAGCCTCTTGCTAGGAAGGGAGACCCAGTACTTC.

The J gene is TRBJ1-2, the V gene TRBV19; D not resolved. The V gene lost 3 bases and the J gene lost 4 bases, with 12 bases spanning the gap. Germline V gene data show CDR1 as LNHDA and CDR2 as SQIVND (reference sequence). The CDR3 is 14 residues long. This CDR3 is CASSMGRHFYGYTF. CDR3 in DNA: TGTGCCAGTAGTATGGGCCGACACTTCTATGGCTACACCTTC.

The CDR3: CASSMAGGLRYTEAFF. In DNA form, the CDR3 reads TGTGCCAGTAGTATGGCGGGGGGCCTGAGGTACACTGAAGCTTTCTTT. V is TRBV19 and J is TRBJ1-1, with D perhaps matching TRBD1 (6 bases). Trimming removed 3 bases from V and 3 bases from J, with 17 bases in between. In germline, CDR1 is LNHDA, CDR2 SQIVND (reference sequence). There are 16 residues in the CDR3. Complete variable domain (other parts from reference TRBV19 and TRBJ1-1): DGGITQSPKYLFRKEGQNVTLSCEQNLNHDAMYWYRQDPGQGLRLIYYSQIVNDFQKGDIAEGYSVSREKKESFPLTVTSAQKNPTAFYLCASSMAGGLRYTEAFFGQGTRLTVV.

V gene TRBV25-1 combines with J gene TRBJ2-3; D is unresolved. The CDR3 sequence is 15 residues long. Between the trimmed V and J ends, which lost 2 bases and 0 bases, there was a span of 9 bases. The germline V gene encodes CDR1 MGHDK and CDR2 SYGVNS. The CDR3 nucleotides read TGTGCCAGCAGTGAAGATGGCAGTAGCACAGATACGCAGTATTTT. Protein: CASSEDGSSTDTQYF.

The rearrangement joins TRBV2 to TRBJ2-3; D perhaps matches TRBD2 (5 bases). There are 16 residues in the CDR3. Per the germline V gene, CDR1 is SNHLY and CDR2 is FYNNEI. With 7 bases removed from V and 1 base from J, the gap between germline ends came to 18 bases. The CDR3 protein is CASIPLASRGTDTQYF. The CDR3 DNA reads as TGTGCCAGCATCCCCCTGGCTAGCCGAGGCACAGATACGCAGTATTTT. Based on the CDR3 plus reference TRBV2 and TRBJ2-3, the full variable domain is EPEVTQTPSHQVTQMGQEVILRCVPISNHLYFYWYRQILGQKVEFLVSFYNNEISEKSEIFDDQFSVERPDGSNFTLKIRSTKLEDSAMYFCASIPLASRGTDTQYFGPGTRLTVL.

This sequence joins TRBV9 and TRBJ2-3; tentative D call: TRBD1 (6 bases). Trimming left V 0 bases short and J 2 bases short, with 13 bases between. CDR1 is SGDLS and CDR2 is YYNGEE in the germline V gene. This CDR3 is 16 amino acids long. CDR3 region: CASSVEARGHTDTQYF. The DNA for the CDR3 is TGTGCCAGCAGCGTAGAGGCCAGGGGCCACACAGATACGCAGTATTTT.

This clone was observed a handful of times. The chain carries TRBV7-8 and TRBJ1-4, with a weak D call TRBD1 (5 bases). Germline CDR1 and CDR2: SGHVS and FQNEAQ. Trimming took 2 bases from V and 8 from J, leaving 12 bases between them. The CDR3 runs 14 residues. Here the CDR3 reads CASSLQGGYEKLFF. CDR3 bases: TGTGCCAGCAGCTTACAGGGTGGATACGAAAAACTGTTTTTT.

This chain connects TRBV20-1 to TRBJ1-1; no definite D call. Germline loops: CDR1 DFQATT, CDR2 SNEGSKA (reference sequence). This CDR3 has 11 amino acids. The ends were cut back, 6 bases at V and 9 bases at J, with 14 bases in the middle. CDR3 DNA: TGCAGTGCCGCCTCCGACATCCAAGCTTTCTTT. Translated: CSAASDIQAFF.

The rearrangement links TRBV5-1 to TRBJ1-1, with 7 nucleotides matching TRBD1. The CDR3 sequence is 13 residues long. Germline assignment: CDR1 SGHRS and CDR2 YFSETQ. The junction had 3 bases not matched to a gene; V was cut back by 4 bases and J by 3 bases. The CDR3 sequence is CASSQTGDTEAFF. CDR3 nucleotides: TGCGCCAGCAGCCAAACAGGGGACACTGAAGCTTTCTTT.

This clone was seen a single time. This chain connects TRBV30 to TRBJ2-4; 7 bases are a match to TRBD1. The V segment lost 0 bases and the J segment 4 bases; nucleotides outside the gene matches: 3. This CDR3 is 14 amino acids long. The germline gives CDR1 GTSNPN, CDR2 SVGIG (reference sequence). This CDR3 reads CAWSVQGQKNIQYF. Written as DNA, the CDR3 is TGTGCCTGGAGTGTACAGGGACAGAAAAACATTCAGTACTTC.